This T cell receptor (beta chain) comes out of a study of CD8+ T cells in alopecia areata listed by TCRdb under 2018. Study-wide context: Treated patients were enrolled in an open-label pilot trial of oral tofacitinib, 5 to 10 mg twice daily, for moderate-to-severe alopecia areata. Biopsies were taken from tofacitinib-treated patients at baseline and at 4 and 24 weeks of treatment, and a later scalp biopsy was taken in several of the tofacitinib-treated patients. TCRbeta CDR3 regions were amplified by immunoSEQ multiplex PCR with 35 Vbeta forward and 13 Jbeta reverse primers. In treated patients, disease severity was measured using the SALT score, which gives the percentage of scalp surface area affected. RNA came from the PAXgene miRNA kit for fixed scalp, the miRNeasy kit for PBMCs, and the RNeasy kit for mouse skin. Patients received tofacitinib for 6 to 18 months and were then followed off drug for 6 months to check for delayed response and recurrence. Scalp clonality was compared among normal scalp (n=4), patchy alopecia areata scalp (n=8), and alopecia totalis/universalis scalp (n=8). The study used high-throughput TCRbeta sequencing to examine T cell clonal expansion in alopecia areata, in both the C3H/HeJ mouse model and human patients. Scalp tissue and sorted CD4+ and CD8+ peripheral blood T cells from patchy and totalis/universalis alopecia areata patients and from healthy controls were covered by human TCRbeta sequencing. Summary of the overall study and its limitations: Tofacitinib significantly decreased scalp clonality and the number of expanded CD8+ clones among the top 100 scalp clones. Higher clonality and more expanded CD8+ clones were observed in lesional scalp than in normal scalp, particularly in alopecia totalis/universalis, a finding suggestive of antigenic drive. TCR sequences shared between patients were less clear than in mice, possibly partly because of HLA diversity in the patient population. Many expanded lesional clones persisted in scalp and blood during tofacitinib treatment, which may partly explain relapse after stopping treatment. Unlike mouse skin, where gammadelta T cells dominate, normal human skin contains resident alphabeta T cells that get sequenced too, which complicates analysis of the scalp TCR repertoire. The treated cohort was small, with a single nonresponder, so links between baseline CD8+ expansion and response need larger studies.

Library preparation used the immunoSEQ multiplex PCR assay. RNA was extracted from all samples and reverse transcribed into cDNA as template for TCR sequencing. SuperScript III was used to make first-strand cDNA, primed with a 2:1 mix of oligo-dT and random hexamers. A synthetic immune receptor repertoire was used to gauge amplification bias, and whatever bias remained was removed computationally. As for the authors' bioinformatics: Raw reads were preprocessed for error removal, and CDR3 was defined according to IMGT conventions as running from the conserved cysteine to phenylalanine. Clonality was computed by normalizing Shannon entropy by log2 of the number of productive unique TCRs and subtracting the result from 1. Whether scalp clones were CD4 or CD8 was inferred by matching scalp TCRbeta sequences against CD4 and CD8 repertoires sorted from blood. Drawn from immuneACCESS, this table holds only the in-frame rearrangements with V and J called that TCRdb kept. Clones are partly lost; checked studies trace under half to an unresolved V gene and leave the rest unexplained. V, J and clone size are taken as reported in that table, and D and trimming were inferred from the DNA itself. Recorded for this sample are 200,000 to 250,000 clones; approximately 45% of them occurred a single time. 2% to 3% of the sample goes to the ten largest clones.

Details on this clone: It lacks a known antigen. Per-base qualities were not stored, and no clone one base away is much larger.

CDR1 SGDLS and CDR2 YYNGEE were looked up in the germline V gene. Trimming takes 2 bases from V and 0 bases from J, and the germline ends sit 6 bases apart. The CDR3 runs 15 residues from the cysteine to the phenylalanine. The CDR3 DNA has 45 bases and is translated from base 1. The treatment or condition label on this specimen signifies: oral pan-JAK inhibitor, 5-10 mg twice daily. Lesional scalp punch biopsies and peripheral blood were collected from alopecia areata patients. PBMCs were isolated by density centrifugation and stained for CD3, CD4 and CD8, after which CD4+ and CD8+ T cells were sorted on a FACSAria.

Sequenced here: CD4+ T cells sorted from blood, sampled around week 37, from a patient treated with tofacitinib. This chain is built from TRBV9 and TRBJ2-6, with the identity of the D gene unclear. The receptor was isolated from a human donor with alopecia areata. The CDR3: CASSVSLSGANVLTF. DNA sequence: TGTGCCAGCAGCGTTTCCCTCTCTGGGGCCAACGTCCTGACTTTC.